These 13 T cell receptor beta chains were all obtained from the same sample, sequenced in a study of shared clonotypes between healthy human individuals. Produced via immunoSEQ multiplex PCR; TCRdb's table is partial and in-frame only. Found here are about 650,000 clones, roughly 95% of them singletons; the top ten hold 0.11%. CD45RO-negative cells were positively selected for CCR7, leaving out terminally differentiated effector memory CD45RA+ cells. Source material: naive CD8+ T cells sorted from blood. The receptors here all came from a woman aged 30 to 39 in good health.

The chain recombines TRBV7-3 with TRBJ1-1, with D possibly TRBD1 on 5 matching bases. The CDR3 has 14 amino acids. Per germline, CDR1 SGHTA and CDR2 FQGTGA. V lost 4 bases and J 3 bases, leaving 12 bases between the germline ends. CDR3 nucleotide sequence: TGTGCCAGCAGCTCCGCCGGGACTGACACTGAAGCTTTCTTT. It encodes CASSSAGTDTEAFF. Variable domain in full (rest from reference TRBV7-3 and TRBJ1-1): GAGVSQTPSNKVTEKGKYVELRCDPISGHTALYWYRQSLGQGPEFLIYFQGTGAADDSGLPNDRFFAVRPEGSVSTLKIQRTERGDSAVYLCASSSAGTDTEAFFGQGTRLTVV.

The V and J genes are TRBV9 and TRBJ1-1; 7 bases are shared with TRBD1. The CDR3 sequence is 11 residues long. With V trimmed by 6 bases and J by 8 bases, 4 bases remained unmatched. CDR1 is SGDLS and CDR2 is YYNGEE in the germline V gene. The CDR3 bases are TGTGCCAGCACCTCAGGGGGGGAAGCTTTCTTT. This encodes CASTSGGEAFF.

In its sample, this clone was seen once. The chain joins TRBV4-1 to TRBJ2-5; the D call may be TRBD1 or TRBD2 (5 bases each). The closer fit of TRBJ2-7 to the DNA end suggests the J call may be wrong. The CDR3 totals 16 residues. Germline-derived CDR1 and CDR2 are MGHRA and YSYEKL. CDR3 DNA: TGCGCCAGCAGCCAAGAATGGGACCACCACTCCTACGAGCAGTACTTC. Its protein is CASSQEWDHHSYEQYF.

This clone was recorded only once. V is TRBV7-9 and J is TRBJ1-4; 7 positions match TRBD1. CDR1 is SEHNR and CDR2 is FQNEAQ in the germline V gene (reference sequence). The CDR3 has 13 amino acids. V lost 4 bases and J lost 6; bases outside the gene matches: 2. CDR3 region: CASSSGQDEKLFF. The CDR3 DNA reads TGTGCCAGCAGCTCCGGACAGGATGAAAAACTGTTTTTT. The full variable domain, rest sourced from reference TRBV7-9 and TRBJ1-4, is DTGVSQNPRHKITKRGQNVTFRCDPISEHNRLYWYRQTLGQGPEFLTYFQNEAQLEKSRLLSDRFSAERPKGSFSTLEIQRTEQGDSAMYLCASSSGQDEKLFFGSGTQLSVL.

The rearrangement joins TRBV2 to TRBJ2-7; possible D gene TRBD1, 6 bases. The CDR3 has 16 residues. The ends were cut back, 5 bases at V and 3 bases at J, with 20 bases in the middle. CDR1 is SNHLY, CDR2 FYNNEI, per germline. The CDR3 is CASSTTQGASLYEQYF. In nucleotides, the CDR3 is TGTGCCAGCAGTACCACACAGGGCGCTTCTCTCTACGAGCAGTACTTC.

This clone was seen only once. The sample has other DNA sequences that encode this CDR3 too. The rearrangement joins TRBV27 to TRBJ2-7, with D maybe TRBD1 (6 bases). The V end lost 0 bases, the J end lost 2 bases, and 11 bases lay between the germline ends. The CDR3 length is 15 residues. In germline, CDR1 is MNHEY, CDR2 SMNVEV (reference sequence). The CDR3 nucleotides read TGTGCCAGCAGTTTATCGGCAGGGGCCGCCTACGAGCAGTACTTC. Amino acid sequence: CASSLSAGAAYEQYF.

The gene calls are TRBV6-5 and TRBJ1-2; 8 positions agree with TRBD1. V lost 2 bases, J lost 8 bases, and 1 base stayed unmatched. This CDR3 spans 12 amino acids. CDR1 and CDR2 (germline): MNHEY, SVGAGI. The CDR3 reads CASSYGTGGYTF. In DNA form, the CDR3 reads TGTGCCAGCAGTTACGGGACAGGCGGCTACACCTTC.

This sequence joins TRBV15 and TRBJ2-3, with TRBD1 as a possible D gene (6 bases). V was pared by 2 bases and J by 3 bases, with 21 bases between. The germline V gene encodes CDR1 LNHNV and CDR2 YYDKDF (reference sequence). This CDR3 comprises 18 residues. The CDR3 coding sequence is TGTGCCACCAGCAGATTACTGACAGGAATTGTTTCGACAGATACGCAGTATTTT. Its translation is CATSRLLTGIVSTDTQYF.

This CDR3 is CASSYVADTQYF. The CDR3 DNA sequence: TGTGCCAGCAGCTACGTGGCAGATACGCAGTATTTT. This chain connects TRBV11-3 to TRBJ2-3; D uncertain. The germline CDR1 and CDR2 sequences are SGHNT and YENEEA. The CDR3 has 12 residues. V lost 4 bases, J lost 4 bases, and 6 bases lay in between.

The V gene is TRBV12-2, the J gene TRBJ1-4. TRBV12-2 is labeled a pseudogene. This CDR3 has 17 residues. This CDR3 is CASRLRVHLATNEKLFF. In DNA form, the CDR3 reads TGTGCAAGTCGCTTAAGGGTCCACCTCGCAACTAATGAAAAACTGTTTTTT.

The chain uses TRBV4-1 and TRBJ2-5; D not certain. This CDR3 region has 14 residues. V lost 0 bases and J 2 bases, leaving 7 bases between the germline ends. Germline-derived CDR1 and CDR2 are MGHRA and YSYEKL. As DNA, the CDR3 is TGCGCCAGCAGCCAAGAGCCCAGTCAAGAGACCCAGTACTTC. It is translated as CASSQEPSQETQYF.

The chain uses TRBV4-2 and TRBJ2-5; 8 bases line up with TRBD2. The J call may be wrong; the DNA end is better matched by TRBJ2-7. Germline V gene data show CDR1 as LGHNA and CDR2 as YNFKEQ. The CDR3 consists of 16 residues. DNA of the CDR3: TGTGCCAGCAGCCAAGATCAGGCGGGAGGAAACTACGAGCAGTACTTC. Residues: CASSQDQAGGNYEQYF.

The gene calls are TRBV11-3 and TRBJ2-1, with TRBD1 matching 7 bases. Germline values: CDR1 SGHNT, CDR2 YENEEA. J lost 5 bases, V lost 0 bases, and 1 base had no gene match. The length of the CDR3 is 14 residues. As DNA, the CDR3 is TGTGCCAGCAGCTTAGAGACAGGGAACAATGAGCAGTTCTTC. It specifies CASSLETGNNEQFF.